In its sample, the clone carrying this TCR beta chain was seen a few times. In the authors' methods: Reference gene primers were amplified, and this amplification served to estimate nucleated cell counts. Profiled with immunoSEQ multiplex PCR; TCRdb holds only in-frame clones, not every one. D and trimming come from the DNA, and the V and J calls and clone size come from that table. The table shows 100,000 or so clones, with 65% to 90% occurring only once. Germline lookup yields CDR1 LGHNT and CDR2 FRNRAP. This CDR3 comprises 15 residues. Trimming removed 0 bases from V and 0 bases from J, with 9 bases in between. The data belong to a study of blood T cell repertoires in COVID-19. Turning to the study itself: Some COVID-19 samples were acute and others convalescent; all came from the United States, Italy and Spain. T cells, B-cell-depleted T cells, or PBMCs supplied cDNA or gDNA.

The chain uses TRBV12-5 and TRBJ2-7, with D perhaps TRBD2 (6 bases). The TCR comes from a man aged 50 or older with acute or convalescent COVID-19. The sequenced sample consisted of peripheral blood. CDR3 loop: CASGLVGGSSYEQYF. CDR3 nucleotide sequence: TGTGCTAGTGGTTTGGTGGGGGGAAGCTCCTACGAGCAGTACTTC.